This TCR beta chain was sequenced for a study of cytomegalovirus exposure and HLA in healthy donors. The study's findings and limits: A later analysis found TCR association rates differed by HLA locus, highest for DRB1 and lowest for HLA-C.

This clone is termed medium-sized. Its antigen is still unknown. The primer mix had 60 Vbeta and 13 Jbeta primers. The table came from immunoSEQ multiplex PCR; TCRdb's copy has only in-frame clones and leaves some out. This table has 72,000 or so clones, 70% to 80% appearing once. The CDR3 has 14 amino acids. CDR1 is MNHEY, CDR2 SMNVEV, per germline (reference sequence). V was shortened by 6 bases and J by 1 base, with 12 bases between the two germline ends. The rearrangement links TRBV27 to TRBJ1-1; D is uncertain. The sample was PBMCs. This sequence was found in a man between 18 and 35 years old in good health and CMV-seropositive. The CDR3 DNA sequence: TGTGCCAGCAGCCTAACGGCGGGGAACACTGAAGCTTTCTTT. Encoded protein: CASSLTAGNTEAFF.